This TCR beta chain was found in a study of cytomegalovirus exposure and HLA in healthy donors. In the study overall: Samples from HLA-typed donors yielded about 85 million unique TCRs in an early data release. Study conclusions and caveats: As a later analysis showed, several of the most significant clusters appeared to be linked to common viral pathogens. Later genetic work tied a missense DCLRE1C variant to beta-chain V and J trimming.

PCR used 60 Vbeta primers and 13 Jbeta primers. Per the original methods: The count from a later analysis was some 81 million unique TCR beta chains, some 12 million of them shared. Assay used: immunoSEQ multiplex PCR; TCRdb lists only in-frame clones, some missing. Clonal size and the V and J genes are those of that table, whereas D and trimming came from the DNA. Of about 120,000 clones listed, 60% to 75% are singletons. This CDR3 is 15 amino acids long. The germline V and J ends were trimmed by 0 bases and 4 bases, with 13 bases remaining between them. In germline, CDR1 is SGHRS, CDR2 YFSETQ. In the case of this clone: What it binds is unknown.

The receptor's source is a woman in her thirties or forties in good health and CMV-seropositive. Sequencing input: PBMCs. The chain is built from TRBV5-1 and TRBJ2-5; D is unresolved. The CDR3 DNA is TGCGCCAGCAGCTTGGATACGTCCCGAGGAGAGACCCAGTACTTC. It translates to CASSLDTSRGETQYF. Full variable domain (missing parts from reference TRBV5-1 and TRBJ2-5): KAGVTQTPRYLIKTRGQQVTLSCSPISGHRSVSWYQQTPGQGLQFLFEYFSETQRNKGNFPGRFSGRQFSNSRSEMNVSTLELGDSALYLCASSLDTSRGETQYFGPGTRLLVL.